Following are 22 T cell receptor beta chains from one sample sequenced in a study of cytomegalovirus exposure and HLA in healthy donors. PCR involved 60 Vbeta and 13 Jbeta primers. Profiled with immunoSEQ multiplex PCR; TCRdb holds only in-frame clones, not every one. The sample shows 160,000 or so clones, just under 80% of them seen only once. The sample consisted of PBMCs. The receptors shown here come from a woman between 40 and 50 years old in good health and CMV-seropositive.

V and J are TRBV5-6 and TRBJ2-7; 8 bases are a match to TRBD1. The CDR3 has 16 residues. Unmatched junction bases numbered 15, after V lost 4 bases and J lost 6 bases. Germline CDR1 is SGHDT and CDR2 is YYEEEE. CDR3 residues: CASSTLLDRGAGEQYF. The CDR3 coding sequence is TGTGCCAGCAGCACTCTACTCGACAGGGGCGCCGGCGAGCAGTACTTC.

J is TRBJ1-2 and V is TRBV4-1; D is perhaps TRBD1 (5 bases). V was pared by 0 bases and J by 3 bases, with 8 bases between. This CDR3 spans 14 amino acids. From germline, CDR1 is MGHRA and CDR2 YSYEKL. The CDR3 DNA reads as TGCGCCAGCAGCCAAGATGGGGCAGACTATGGCTACACCTTC. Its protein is CASSQDGADYGYTF.

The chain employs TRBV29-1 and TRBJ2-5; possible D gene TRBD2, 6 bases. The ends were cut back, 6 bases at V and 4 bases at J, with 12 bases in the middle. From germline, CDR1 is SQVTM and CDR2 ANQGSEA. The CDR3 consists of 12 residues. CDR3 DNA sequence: TGCAGCGTCAGTGTGGGAGGAGAGACCCAGTACTTC. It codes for CSVSVGGETQYF.

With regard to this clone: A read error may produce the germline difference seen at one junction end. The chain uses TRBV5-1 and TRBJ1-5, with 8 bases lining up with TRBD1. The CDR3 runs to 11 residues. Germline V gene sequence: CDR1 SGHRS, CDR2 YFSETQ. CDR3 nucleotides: TGCGCCAGCAAGGACAGGGACATTGAGCGTTTT. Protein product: CASKDRDIERF. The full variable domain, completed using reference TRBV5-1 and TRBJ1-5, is KAGVTQTPRYLIKTRGQQVTLSCSPISGHRSVSWYQQTPGQGLQFLFEYFSETQRNKGNFPGRFSGRQFSNSRSEMNVSTLELGDSALYLCASKDRDIERFGDGTRLSIL.

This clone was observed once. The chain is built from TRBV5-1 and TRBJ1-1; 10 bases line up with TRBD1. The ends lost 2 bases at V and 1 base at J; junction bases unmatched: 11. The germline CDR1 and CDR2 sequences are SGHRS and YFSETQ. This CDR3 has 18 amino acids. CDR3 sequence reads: CASSFPRDRGSANTEAFF. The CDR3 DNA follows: TGCGCCAGCAGCTTCCCCCGGGACAGGGGATCGGCGAACACTGAAGCTTTCTTT.

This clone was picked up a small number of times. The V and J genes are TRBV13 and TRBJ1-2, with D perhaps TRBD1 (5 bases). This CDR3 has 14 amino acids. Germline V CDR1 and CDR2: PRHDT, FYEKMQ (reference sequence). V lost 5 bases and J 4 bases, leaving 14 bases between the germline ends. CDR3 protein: CASSTRQYRYGYTF. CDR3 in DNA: TGTGCCAGCAGCACCCGACAGTACCGCTATGGCTACACCTTC.

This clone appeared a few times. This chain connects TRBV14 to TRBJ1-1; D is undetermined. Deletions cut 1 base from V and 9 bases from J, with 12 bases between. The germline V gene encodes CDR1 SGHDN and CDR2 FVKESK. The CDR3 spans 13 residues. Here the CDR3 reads CASSQVSGYKAFF. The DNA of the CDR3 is TGTGCCAGCAGCCAAGTAAGCGGTTACAAAGCTTTCTTT.

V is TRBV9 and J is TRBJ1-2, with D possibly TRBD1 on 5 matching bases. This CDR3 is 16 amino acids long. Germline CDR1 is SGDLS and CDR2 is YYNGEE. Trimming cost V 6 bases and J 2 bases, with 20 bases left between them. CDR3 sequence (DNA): TGTGCCAGCAACAACGGCCCTGGGGGGGGGAACTATGGCTACACCTTC. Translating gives CASNNGPGGGNYGYTF.

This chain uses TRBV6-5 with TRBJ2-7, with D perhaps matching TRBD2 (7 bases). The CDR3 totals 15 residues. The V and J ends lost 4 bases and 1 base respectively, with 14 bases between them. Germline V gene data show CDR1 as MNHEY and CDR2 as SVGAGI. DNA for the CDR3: TGTGCCAGCAGTTTGGGGGGGCTAGGATCCTACGAGCAGTACTTC. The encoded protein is CASSLGGLGSYEQYF.

In nucleotides, the CDR3 is TGTGCCACCGTGCAGCGAGGGGGGGATAGTCAGCCCCAGCATTTT. This sequence encodes CATVQRGGDSQPQHF. The chain links TRBV28 to TRBJ1-5; perhaps TRBD1 as D (6 bases). Germline-derived CDR1 and CDR2 are MDHEN and SYDVKM. V was clipped by 10 bases and J by 6 bases, with 22 bases between them. The CDR3 covers 15 residues.

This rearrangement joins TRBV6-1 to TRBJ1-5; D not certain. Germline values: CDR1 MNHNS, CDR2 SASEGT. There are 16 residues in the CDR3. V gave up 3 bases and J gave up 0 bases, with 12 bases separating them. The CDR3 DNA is TGTGCCAGCAGTGATACCGGGAGAGGTAGCAATCAGCCCCAGCATTTT. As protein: CASSDTGRGSNQPQHF.

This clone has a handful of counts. CDR3 loop: CAWSVKGAEKLFF. CDR3 sequence (DNA): TGTGCCTGGAGTGTAAAGGGGGCAGAAAAACTGTTTTTT. The chain carries TRBV30 and TRBJ1-4, with TRBD1 matching 7 bases. Trimming removed 0 bases from V and 8 bases from J; junction bases left unmatched: 3. Germline V gene sequence: CDR1 GTSNPN, CDR2 SVGIG (reference sequence). The CDR3 has 13 amino acids.

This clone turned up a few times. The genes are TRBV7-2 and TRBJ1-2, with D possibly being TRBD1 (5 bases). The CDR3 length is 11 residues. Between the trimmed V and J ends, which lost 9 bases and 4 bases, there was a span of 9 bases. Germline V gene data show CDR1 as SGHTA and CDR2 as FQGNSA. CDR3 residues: CASQGLYGYTF. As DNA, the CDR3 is TGTGCCAGTCAGGGCCTCTATGGCTACACCTTC.

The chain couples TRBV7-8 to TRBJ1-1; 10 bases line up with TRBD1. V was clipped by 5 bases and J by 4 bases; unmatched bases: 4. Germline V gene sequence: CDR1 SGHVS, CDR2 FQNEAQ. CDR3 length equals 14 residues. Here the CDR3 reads CASSRGQGGTEAFF. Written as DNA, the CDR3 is TGTGCCAGCAGCCGTGGACAGGGGGGCACTGAAGCTTTCTTT.

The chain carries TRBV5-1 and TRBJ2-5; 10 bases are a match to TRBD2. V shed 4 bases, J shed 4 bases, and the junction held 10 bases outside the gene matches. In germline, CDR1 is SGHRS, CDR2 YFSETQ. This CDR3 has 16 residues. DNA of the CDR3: TGCGCCAGCAGCCCGAGCGGGGGGGCCTCCGGAGAGACCCAGTACTTC. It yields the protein CASSPSGGASGETQYF.

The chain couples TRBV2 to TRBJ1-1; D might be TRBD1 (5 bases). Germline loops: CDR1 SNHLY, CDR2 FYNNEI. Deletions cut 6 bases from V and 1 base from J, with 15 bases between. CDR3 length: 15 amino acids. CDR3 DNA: TGTGCCAGCAGGCCCCAAAGGGGAGGGAACACTGAAGCTTTCTTT. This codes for CASRPQRGGNTEAFF.

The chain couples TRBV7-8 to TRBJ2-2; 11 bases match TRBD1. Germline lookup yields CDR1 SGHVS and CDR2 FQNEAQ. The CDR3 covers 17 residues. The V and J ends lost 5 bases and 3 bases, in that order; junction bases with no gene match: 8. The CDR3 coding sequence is TGTGCCAGCAGCCCTCACGGGGGACAGGGGGACACCGGGGAGCTGTTTTTT. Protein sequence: CASSPHGGQGDTGELFF.

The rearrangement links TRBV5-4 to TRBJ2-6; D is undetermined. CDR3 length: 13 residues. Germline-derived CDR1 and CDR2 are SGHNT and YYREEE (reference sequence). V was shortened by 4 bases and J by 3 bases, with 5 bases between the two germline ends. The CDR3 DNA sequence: TGTGCCAGCAGCACTGGTGGGGCCAACGTCCTGACTTTC. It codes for CASSTGGANVLTF.

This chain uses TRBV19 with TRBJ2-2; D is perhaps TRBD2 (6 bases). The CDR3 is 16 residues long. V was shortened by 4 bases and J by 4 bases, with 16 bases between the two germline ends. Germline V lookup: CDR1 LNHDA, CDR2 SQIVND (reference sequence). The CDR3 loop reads CASSSGLEGGTGELFF. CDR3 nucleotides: TGTGCCAGTAGTAGCGGCCTCGAGGGAGGCACCGGGGAGCTGTTTTTT.

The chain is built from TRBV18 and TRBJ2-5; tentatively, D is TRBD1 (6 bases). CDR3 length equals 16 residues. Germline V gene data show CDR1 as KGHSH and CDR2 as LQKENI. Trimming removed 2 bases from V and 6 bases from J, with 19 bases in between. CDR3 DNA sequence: TGTGCCAGCTCACCATCAGGACAGCTAGATCGGAAGACCCAGTACTTC. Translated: CASSPSGQLDRKTQYF.

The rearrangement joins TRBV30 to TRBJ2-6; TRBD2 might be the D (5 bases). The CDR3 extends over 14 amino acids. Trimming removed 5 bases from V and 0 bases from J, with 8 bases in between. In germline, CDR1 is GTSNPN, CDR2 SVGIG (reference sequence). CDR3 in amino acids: CAWEGGSGANVLTF. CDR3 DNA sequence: TGTGCCTGGGAAGGAGGCTCTGGGGCCAACGTCCTGACTTTC.

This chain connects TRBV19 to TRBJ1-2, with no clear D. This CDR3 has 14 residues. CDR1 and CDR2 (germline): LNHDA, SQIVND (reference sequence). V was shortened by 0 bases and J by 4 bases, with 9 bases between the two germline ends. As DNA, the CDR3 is TGTGCCAGTAGTATAGATACGGGTAGCTATGGCTACACCTTC. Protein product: CASSIDTGSYGYTF.